This entry concerns a single T cell receptor (beta chain). What it binds is not known. PCR amplification relied on 60 Vbeta primers (plus 13 Jbeta primers). Clones were read by immunoSEQ multiplex PCR, and TCRdb kept only the in-frame ones, dropping some. The data hold over 70,000 clones, with around 68% observed a single time. The data are from a study of cytomegalovirus exposure and HLA in healthy donors. Study-level information: There were approximately 81 million unique TCRs (from HLA-typed donors) in an early data release. Study results and limitations: Presence/absence analyses took donor sequencing depth as roughly uniform.

V was pared by 4 bases and J by 2 bases, with 5 bases of the junction left unmatched. The CDR3 is 14 residues long. The germline V gene encodes CDR1 SQVTM and CDR2 ANQGSEA. This TCR was recovered from a man aged 25 to 40 in good health and CMV-seropositive. Sample: PBMCs. J is TRBJ2-4 and V is TRBV29-1; TRBD2 matches 7 bases. The CDR3 reads CSVGSGGSKNIQYF. The CDR3 nucleotides read TGCAGCGTTGGGTCGGGGGGTTCCAAAAACATTCAGTACTTC.